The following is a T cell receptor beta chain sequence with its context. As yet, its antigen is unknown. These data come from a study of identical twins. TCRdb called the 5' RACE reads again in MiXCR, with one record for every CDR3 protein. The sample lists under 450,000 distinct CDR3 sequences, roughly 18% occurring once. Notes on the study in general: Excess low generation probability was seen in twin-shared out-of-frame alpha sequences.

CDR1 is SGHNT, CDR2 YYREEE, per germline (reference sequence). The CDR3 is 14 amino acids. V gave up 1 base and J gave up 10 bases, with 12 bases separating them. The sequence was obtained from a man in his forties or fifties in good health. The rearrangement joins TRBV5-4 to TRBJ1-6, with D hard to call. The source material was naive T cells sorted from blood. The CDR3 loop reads CASSLLQTDSPLHF. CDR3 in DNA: TGTGCCAGCAGCTTGTTACAGACCGACTCACCCCTCCACTTT.